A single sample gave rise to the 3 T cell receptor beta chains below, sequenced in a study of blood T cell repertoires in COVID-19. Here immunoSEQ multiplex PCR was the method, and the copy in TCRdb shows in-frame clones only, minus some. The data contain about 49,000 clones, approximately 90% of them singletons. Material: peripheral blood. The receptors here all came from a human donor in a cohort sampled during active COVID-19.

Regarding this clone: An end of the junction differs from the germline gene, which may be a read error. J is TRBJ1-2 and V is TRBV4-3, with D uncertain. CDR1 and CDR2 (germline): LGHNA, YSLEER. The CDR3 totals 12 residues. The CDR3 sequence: CASSQVPTTVTF. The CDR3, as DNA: TGCGCCAGCAGCCAAGTACCCACAACCGTGACTTTC.

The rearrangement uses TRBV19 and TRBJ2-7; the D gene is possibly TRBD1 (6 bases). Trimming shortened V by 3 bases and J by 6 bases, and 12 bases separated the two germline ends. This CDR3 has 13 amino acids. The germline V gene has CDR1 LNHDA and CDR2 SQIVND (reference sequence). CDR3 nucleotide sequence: TGTGCCAGTAGTATCTTTGGGGGCAGCGAGCAGTACGTC. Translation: CASSIFGGSEQYV.

The CDR3 reads CASRQPGQGRTDTQYF. CDR3 bases: TGTGCCAGCAGACAGCCGGGACAGGGGCGCACAGATACGCAGTATTTT. The chain couples TRBV11-2 to TRBJ2-3; 10 nucleotides match TRBD1. CDR1 is SGHAT, CDR2 FQNNGV, per germline. The J segment lost 1 base and the V segment lost 6 bases, leaving 7 bases of the junction unmatched. The CDR3 loop spans 16 amino acids.